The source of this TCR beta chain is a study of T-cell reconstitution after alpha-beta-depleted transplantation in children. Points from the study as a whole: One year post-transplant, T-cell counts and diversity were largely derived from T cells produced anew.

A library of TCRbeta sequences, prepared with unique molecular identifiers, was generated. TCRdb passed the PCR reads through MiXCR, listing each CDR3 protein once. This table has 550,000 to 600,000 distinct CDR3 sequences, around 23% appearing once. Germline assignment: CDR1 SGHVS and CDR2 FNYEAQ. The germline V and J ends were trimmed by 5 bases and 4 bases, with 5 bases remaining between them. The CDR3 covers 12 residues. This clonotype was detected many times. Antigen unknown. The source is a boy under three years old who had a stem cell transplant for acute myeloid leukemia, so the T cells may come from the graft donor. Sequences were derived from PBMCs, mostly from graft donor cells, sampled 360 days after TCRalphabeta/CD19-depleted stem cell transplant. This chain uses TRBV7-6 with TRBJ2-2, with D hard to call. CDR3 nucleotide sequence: TGTGCCAGCAGCGCGGCCACCGGGGAGCTGTTTTTT. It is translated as CASSAATGELFF.